The rows below give T cell receptor beta chains drawn from one sample of a study of cytotoxic CD8 clonotypes in ibrutinib-treated CLL. Assay: immunoSEQ multiplex PCR; the TCRdb copy retains only in-frame clones and omits some. This table has about 300,000 clones, approximately 76% appearing once. The starting material was PBMCs, obtained at disease progression, from a patient treated with ibrutinib. All receptors come from a human donor with chronic lymphocytic leukemia. CDR3s leave out the opening cysteine and the closing phenylalanine or tryptophan. Fields, in order: V gene, J gene, CDR3 protein.

TRBV18	TRBJ2-7	ASSPLGQGLGEQY
TRBV6-4	TRBJ2-7	ASSAGAHYEQY
TRBV19	TRBJ2-1	ASSPAGSSNEQF
TRBV27	TRBJ2-1	ASSIGNNEQF
TRBV18	TRBJ1-4	ASSPDRRINEKLF
TRBV4-3	TRBJ2-7	ASSRPAEDYEQY
TRBV5-6	TRBJ2-7	ASSWSQGLSYEQY
TRBV7-8	TRBJ1-1	ASQAYRGDTEAF
TRBV28	TRBJ1-5	ASSQPQGGNQPQH
TRBV10-3	TRBJ2-7	AISESASGRGYEQY
TRBV15	TRBJ1-2	ATSRGVDGYT
TRBV7-2	TRBJ2-5	ASRLARNQETQY
TRBV29-1	TRBJ2-7	SVLTGGLEQY
TRBV15	TRBJ1-1	ATSRGLDIGNTEAF
TRBV5-1	TRBJ2-5	ASSPERGGLRETQY
TRBV9	TRBJ2-3	ASSTGQDTDTQY
TRBV13	TRBJ2-7	ASSLRTSGIYEQY
TRBV29-1	TRBJ2-2	SVARAGELF
TRBV5-1	TRBJ2-1	ASSRRATSGSDEQF
TRBV7-8	TRBJ2-2	ASSSTGGYTGELF
TRBV4-1	TRBJ1-4	ASSQAWPTGVLQLSEKLF
TRBV7-3	TRBJ2-1	ASSPTGLAGDNNEQF
TRBV29-1	TRBJ2-5	SVERPVQETQY
TRBV29-1	TRBJ2-7	SVEDVSSEQY
TRBV6-1	TRBJ1-2	ASSRYGYT
TRBV29-1	TRBJ2-7	SAQDYYEQY
TRBV7-8	TRBJ2-7	ASSLAGAGIYEQY
TRBV7-2	TRBJ2-7	ASSSTTGLEQY
TRBV6-5	TRBJ2-1	ASSYPGREQF
TRBV7-2	TRBJ2-7	ASSLDRLAGVYEQY
TRBV2	TRBJ2-7	ASRGGRGTGPPYEQY
TRBV9	TRBJ2-2	ASSVGEGFGGELF
TRBV19	TRBJ1-2	ASSIGITYGYT